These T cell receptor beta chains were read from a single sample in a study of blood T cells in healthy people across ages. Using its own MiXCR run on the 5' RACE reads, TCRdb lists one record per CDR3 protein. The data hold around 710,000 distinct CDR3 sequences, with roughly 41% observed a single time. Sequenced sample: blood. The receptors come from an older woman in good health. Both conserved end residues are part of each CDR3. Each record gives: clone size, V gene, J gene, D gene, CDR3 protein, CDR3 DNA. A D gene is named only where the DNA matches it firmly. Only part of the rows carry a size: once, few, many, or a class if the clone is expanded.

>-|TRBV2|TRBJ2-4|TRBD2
CASRVLAGVRNIQYF
TGTGCCAGCAGGGTACTAGCGGGAGTAAGAAACATTCAGTACTTC
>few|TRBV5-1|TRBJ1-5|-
CASSLAGVVGQPQHF
TGCGCCAGCAGCTTGGCCGGTGTGGTGGGGCAGCCCCAGCATTTT
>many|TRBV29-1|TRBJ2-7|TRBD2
CSVEGLARDEQYF
TGCAGCGTTGAGGGACTAGCGAGGGACGAGCAGTACTTC
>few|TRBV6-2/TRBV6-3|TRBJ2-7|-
CASSYSTGNYEQYF
TGTGCCAGCAGTTACTCGACCGGGAACTACGAGCAGTACTTC
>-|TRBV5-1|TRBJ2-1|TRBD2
CASSLFREAPYNEQFF
TGCGCCAGCAGCTTGTTTCGGGAGGCCCCCTACAATGAGCAGTTCTTC
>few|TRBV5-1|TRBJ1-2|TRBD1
CASSSWTGNDGYTF
TGCGCCAGCAGCTCCTGGACAGGGAACGATGGCTACACCTTC
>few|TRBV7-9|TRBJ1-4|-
CASSLGLTVDTTNEKLFF
TGTGCCAGCAGCTTAGGGTTAACGGTCGATACAACTAATGAAAAACTGTTTTTT
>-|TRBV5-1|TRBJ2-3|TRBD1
CASSFGQGSSTDTQYF
TGCGCCAGCAGCTTCGGACAGGGGTCGAGCACAGATACGCAGTATTTT
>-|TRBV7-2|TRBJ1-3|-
CASRSPVGSRNTIYF
TGTGCCAGCAGATCGCCGGTGGGCTCTAGAAACACCATATATTTT
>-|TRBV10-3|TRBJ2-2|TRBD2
CAAGGLAGAGGGELFF
TGTGCCGCCGGTGGACTAGCGGGAGCCGGGGGCGGGGAGCTGTTTTTT
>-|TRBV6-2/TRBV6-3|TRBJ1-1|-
CASSYGAETNTEAFF
TGTGCCAGCAGTTACGGGGCCGAGACGAACACTGAAGCTTTCTTT
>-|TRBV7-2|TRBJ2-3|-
CASSFGLLTDTQYF
TGTGCCAGCAGCTTTGGACTTCTCACAGATACGCAGTATTTT
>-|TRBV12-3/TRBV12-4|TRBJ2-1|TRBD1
CASAMLQGAHNEQFF
TGTGCCAGCGCCATGCTACAGGGGGCGCATAATGAGCAGTTCTTC
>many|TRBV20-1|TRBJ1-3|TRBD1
CSARDRDTSGNTIYF
TGCAGTGCTAGGGACAGGGATACCTCTGGAAACACCATATATTTT
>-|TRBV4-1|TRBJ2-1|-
CASSQVDLITYNEQFF
TGCGCCAGCAGCCAGGTTGACCTGATAACCTACAATGAGCAGTTCTTC
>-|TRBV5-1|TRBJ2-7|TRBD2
CASSSVVGGREQYF
TGCGCCAGCAGCTCGGTGGTGGGAGGGCGCGAGCAGTACTTC
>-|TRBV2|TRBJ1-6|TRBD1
CAGTSATGVDSPLHF
TGTGCCGGCACCTCCGCGACAGGGGTGGATTCACCCCTCCACTTT
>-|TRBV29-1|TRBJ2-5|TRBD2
CSVEDRLAGAETQYF
TGCAGCGTTGAAGATCGCCTAGCGGGAGCAGAGACCCAGTACTTC
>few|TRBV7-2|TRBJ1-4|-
CASSLVGDEKLFF
TGTGCCAGCAGCTTAGTGGGGGACGAAAAACTGTTTTTT
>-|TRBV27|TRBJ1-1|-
CASSNLMGDWNTEAFF
TGTGCCAGCAGCAACCTTATGGGGGACTGGAACACTGAAGCTTTCTTT
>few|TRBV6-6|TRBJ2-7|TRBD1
CASSSGQVDGEQYF
TGTGCCAGCAGTTCTGGACAGGTGGATGGCGAGCAGTACTTC
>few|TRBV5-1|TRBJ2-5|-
CASSVTGEETQYF
TGCGCCAGCAGCGTTACTGGGGAAGAGACCCAGTACTTC
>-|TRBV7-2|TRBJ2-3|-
CASGLGTESDTQYF
TGTGCCAGCGGCTTAGGGACGGAGTCAGATACACAGTATTTT
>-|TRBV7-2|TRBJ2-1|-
CASSLRVYEQFF
TGTGCCAGCAGCCTCCGGGTCTATGAGCAGTTCTTC
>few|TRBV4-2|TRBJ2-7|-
CASSQDLRTWAEQYF
TGTGCCAGCAGCCAAGATCTACGGACGTGGGCCGAGCAGTACTTC
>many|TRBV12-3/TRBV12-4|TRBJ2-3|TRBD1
CASRRTGVDTQYF
TGTGCCAGCAGACGGACAGGGGTAGATACGCAGTATTTT
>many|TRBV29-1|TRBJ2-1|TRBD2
CSVTTSGPTDEQFF
TGCAGCGTTACGACTAGCGGACCTACGGATGAGCAGTTCTTC
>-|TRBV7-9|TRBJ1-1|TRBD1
CASSLERTGGTEAFF
TGTGCCAGCAGCTTAGAAAGGACAGGGGGCACTGAAGCTTTCTTT
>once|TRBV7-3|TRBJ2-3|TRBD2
CASSSRASGTRTDTQYF
TGTGCCAGCAGCTCAAGGGCTAGCGGGACCCGCACAGATACGCAGTATTTT
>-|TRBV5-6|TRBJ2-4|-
CASSLQKNIQYF
TGTGCCAGCAGCCTACAGAAAAACATTCAGTACTTC
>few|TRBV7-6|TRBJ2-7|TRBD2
CASSSGTKIYEQYF
TGTGCCAGCAGCTCCGGGACTAAGATCTACGAGCAGTACTTC
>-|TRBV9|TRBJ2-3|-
CASSVKGSTDTQYF
TGTGCCAGCAGCGTTAAGGGAAGCACAGATACGCAGTATTTT
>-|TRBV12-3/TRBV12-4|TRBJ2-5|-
CASSLTRSVPSQETQYF
TGTGCCAGCAGTTTAACCCGGTCGGTCCCCTCCCAAGAGACCCAGTACTTC
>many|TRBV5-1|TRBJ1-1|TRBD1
CASSLAGTGINTEAFF
TGCGCCAGCAGCTTGGCGGGGACAGGGATTAACACTGAAGCTTTCTTT
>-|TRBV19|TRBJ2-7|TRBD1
CAIYRGVNEQYF
TGTGCCATTTACAGGGGTGTAAACGAGCAGTACTTC
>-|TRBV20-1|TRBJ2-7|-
CSASGGSLYEQYF
TGCAGTGCTAGTGGCGGGTCCCTCTACGAGCAGTACTTC
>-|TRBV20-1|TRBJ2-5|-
CSARPAGERFETQYF
TGCAGTGCTAGACCGGCCGGGGAAAGGTTCGAGACCCAGTACTTC
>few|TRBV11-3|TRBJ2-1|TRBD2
CASSVAGLANEQFF
TGTGCCAGCAGCGTAGCCGGACTAGCCAATGAGCAGTTCTTC
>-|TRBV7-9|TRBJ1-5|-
CASSLMDGDKQPQHF
TGTGCCAGCAGCTTGATGGACGGTGACAAACAGCCCCAGCATTTT
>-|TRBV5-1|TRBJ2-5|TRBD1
CASSLAQGATETQYF
TGCGCCAGCAGCTTGGCGCAGGGGGCAACAGAGACCCAGTACTTC
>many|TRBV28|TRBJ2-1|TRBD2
CASGGLADYNEQFF
TGTGCCAGCGGAGGACTAGCGGATTACAATGAGCAGTTCTTC
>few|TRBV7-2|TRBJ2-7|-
CASSLGWQGLLTSYEQYF
TGTGCCAGCAGCTTAGGTTGGCAGGGACTCTTAACATCTTACGAGCAGTACTTC
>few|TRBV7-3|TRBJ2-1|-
CASSLWESPYNEQFF
TGTGCCAGCAGCTTATGGGAAAGCCCCTACAATGAGCAGTTCTTC